This T cell receptor beta chain was identified during a study of cytotoxic CD8 clonotypes in ibrutinib-treated CLL. CDR1 and CDR2 from the germline V gene are SGDLS and YYNGEE. CDR3 size: 14 residues. Trimming left V 0 bases short and J 4 bases short, with 10 bases between. The data were produced by immunoSEQ multiplex PCR, yet TCRdb's version contains in-frame clones alone and is incomplete. The sample has 250,000 to 350,000 clones, 60% to 80% seen once. The chain recombines TRBV9 with TRBJ2-5, with D maybe TRBD2 (6 bases). The source material was PBMCs, sampled at disease progression, from a patient treated with ibrutinib. The receptor was isolated from a human donor with chronic lymphocytic leukemia. CDR3 sequence: CASSVGRVLETQYF. The DNA for the CDR3 is TGTGCCAGCAGCGTAGGGAGGGTATTAGAGACCCAGTACTTC.